This T cell receptor (beta chain) was captured in a study of T cell repertoires in cytomegalovirus infection. Study overall: Recently identified HLA-C-restricted and well-studied HLA-B-restricted CMV epitopes were used. Indications came from public TCR beta signatures; they pointed to CMV infection and to a matching HLA type.

V lost 2 bases, J lost 6 bases, and 3 bases stayed unmatched. CDR1 is LNHNV, CDR2 YYDKDF, per germline (reference sequence). CDR3 length equals 15 residues. TCRdb re-analysed the reads in MiXCR, keeping a single row per CDR3 protein. The data show about 700,000 distinct CDR3 sequences, around 35% seen once. The study, taken as a whole, reports: CMV carriers with the relevant HLA were identified by cumulative public TCR beta family frequency.

Comment on this clonotype: Antigen: not known.

Sequenced here: cultured PBMCs, sampled from culture after CMV antigen stimulation. The TCR sequence derives from a human donor in good health (CMV status not recorded). Some clones in this sample may be carry-over from other donors' samples. The chain couples TRBV15 to TRBJ1-6, with 8 bases that match TRBD1. CDR3 protein: CATSRQGAINSPLHF. The CDR3 DNA follows: TGTGCCACCAGCAGACAGGGGGCGATTAATTCACCCCTCCACTTT.